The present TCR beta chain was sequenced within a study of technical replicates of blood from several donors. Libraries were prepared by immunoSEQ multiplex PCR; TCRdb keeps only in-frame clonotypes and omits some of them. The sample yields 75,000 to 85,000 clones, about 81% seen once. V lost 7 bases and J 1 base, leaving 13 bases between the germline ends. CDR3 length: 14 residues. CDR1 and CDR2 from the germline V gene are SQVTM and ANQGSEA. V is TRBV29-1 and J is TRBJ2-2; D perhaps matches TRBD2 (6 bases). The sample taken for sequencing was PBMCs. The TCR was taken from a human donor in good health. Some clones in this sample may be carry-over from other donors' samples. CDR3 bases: TGCAGCGCCCGACCGGGACTGAACACCGGGGAGCTGTTTTTT. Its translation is CSARPGLNTGELFF.